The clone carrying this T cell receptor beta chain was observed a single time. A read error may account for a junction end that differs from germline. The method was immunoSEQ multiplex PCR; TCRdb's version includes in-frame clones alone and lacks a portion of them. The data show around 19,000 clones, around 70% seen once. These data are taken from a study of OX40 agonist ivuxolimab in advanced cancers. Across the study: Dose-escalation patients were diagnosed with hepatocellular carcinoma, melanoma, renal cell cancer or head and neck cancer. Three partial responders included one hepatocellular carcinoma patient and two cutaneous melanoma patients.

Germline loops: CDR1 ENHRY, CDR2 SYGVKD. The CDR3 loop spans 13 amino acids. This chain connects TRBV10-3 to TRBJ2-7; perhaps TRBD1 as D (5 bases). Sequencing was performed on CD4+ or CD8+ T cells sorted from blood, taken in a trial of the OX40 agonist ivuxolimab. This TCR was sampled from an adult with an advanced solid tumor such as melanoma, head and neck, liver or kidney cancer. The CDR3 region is CASSLGLTYEQYF. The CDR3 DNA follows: TGTGCCAGCAGTTTGGGGCTTACCTACGAGCAGTACTTC.